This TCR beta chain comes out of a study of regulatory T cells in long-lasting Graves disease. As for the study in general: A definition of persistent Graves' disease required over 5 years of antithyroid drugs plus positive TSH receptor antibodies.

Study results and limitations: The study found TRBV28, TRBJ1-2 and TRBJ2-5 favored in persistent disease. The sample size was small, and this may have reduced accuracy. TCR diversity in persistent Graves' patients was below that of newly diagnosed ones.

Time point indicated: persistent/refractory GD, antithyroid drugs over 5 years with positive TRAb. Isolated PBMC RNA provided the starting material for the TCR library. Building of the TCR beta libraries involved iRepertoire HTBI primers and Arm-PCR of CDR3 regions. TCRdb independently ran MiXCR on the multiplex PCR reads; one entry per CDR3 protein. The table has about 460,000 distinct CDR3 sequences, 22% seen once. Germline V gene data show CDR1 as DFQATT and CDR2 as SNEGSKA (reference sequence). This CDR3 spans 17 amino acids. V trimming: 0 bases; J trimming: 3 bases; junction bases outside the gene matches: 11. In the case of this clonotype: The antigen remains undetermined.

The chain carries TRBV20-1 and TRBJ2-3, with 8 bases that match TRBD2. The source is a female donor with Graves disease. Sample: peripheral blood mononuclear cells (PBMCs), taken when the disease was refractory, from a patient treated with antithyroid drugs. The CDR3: CSARDLTSGSGTDTQYF. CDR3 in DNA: TGCAGTGCTAGAGATCTCACCAGCGGGAGCGGGACAGATACGCAGTATTTT.